This record concerns one T cell receptor beta chain sequence. Its antigen is as yet unknown. The sample comes from a study of OX40 agonist ivuxolimab in advanced cancers. Study-level findings and limits: Antigen specificity remained undetermined for the expanded peripheral T cells. More expanded clones were found, on average, in CD8+ than in CD4+ T cells.

Using immunoSEQ multiplex PCR, the repertoire was profiled, and TCRdb retains in-frame clones only, with some absent. The data hold about 50,000 clones, with approximately 84% observed a single time. This CDR3 spans 16 amino acids. Germline V gene lookup returns CDR1 SGHRS and CDR2 YFSETQ. V was pared by 4 bases and J by 4 bases, with 10 bases of the junction left unmatched. The gene calls are TRBV5-1 and TRBJ2-5; 10 bases fit TRBD2. This clonotype was obtained from an adult with an advanced solid tumor such as melanoma, head and neck, liver or kidney cancer. Here the sequenced sample was CD4+ or CD8+ T cells sorted from blood, taken in a trial of the OX40 agonist ivuxolimab. The CDR3 protein is CASSKGLAAGRETQYF. The CDR3 DNA sequence: TGCGCCAGCAGCAAAGGACTAGCGGCCGGTCGAGAGACCCAGTACTTC.